Listed here is a single TCR beta chain. At cycle 4 day 1, cycle 7 day 1, and baseline, blood was sampled. Data came from immunoSEQ multiplex PCR; TCRdb stores just in-frame clones and leaves some out. The table shows about 80,000 clones, with roughly 81% occurring only once. The entry originates in a study of OX40 agonist ivuxolimab in advanced cancers. Overall study: Prior anti-PD-1, anti-PD-L1 or anti-CTLA-4 therapy did not bar entry, and 40% had some.

Germline CDR1 reads ENHRY; CDR2 reads SYGVKD. The CDR3 loop spans 14 amino acids. Trimming cost V 4 bases and J 6 bases, with 15 bases left between them. The chain combines TRBV10-3 with TRBJ1-1; D uncertain. Sample: CD4+ or CD8+ T cells sorted from blood, taken in a trial of the OX40 agonist ivuxolimab. This clonotype originated in an adult with an advanced solid tumor such as melanoma, head and neck, liver or kidney cancer. The CDR3 is CAISGIDRRAEAFF. As DNA, the CDR3 is TGTGCCATCAGTGGGATAGACCGCCGGGCTGAAGCTTTCTTT.